This T cell receptor beta chain was identified in a study of identical twins. Only healthy Caucasians were included as donors. The CDR3 is 13 residues long. With 4 bases removed from V and 6 bases from J, the gap between germline ends came to 10 bases. Germline loops: CDR1 SGHRS, CDR2 YFSETQ. Overall study results and limits: There were fewer insertions in abundant cord blood beta clonotypes, but memory repertoires showed no such pattern. Donors were not followed over many years; analysis was cross-sectional.

Only a few counts were recorded for this clonotype. Its antigen is undetermined. MiXCR, run by TCRdb on the 5' RACE reads, gives a single entry per CDR3 protein. This table holds under 450,000 distinct CDR3 sequences, around a sixth found once. Sequencing was carried out using naive T cells sorted from blood. This receptor was obtained from a middle-aged man in good health. This rearrangement joins TRBV5-1 to TRBJ2-2; the D call may be TRBD1 or TRBD2 (5 bases each). The CDR3 nucleotides are TGCGCCAGCAGCAGGGGAGACGCCGGGGAGCTGTTTTTT. This encodes CASSRGDAGELFF.